A selection of T cell receptor beta chains follows, all from one sample in a study of blood T cell repertoires in COVID-19. Produced via immunoSEQ multiplex PCR; TCRdb's table is partial and in-frame only. The sample yields about 89,000 clones, 70% to 85% seen once. The specimen sequenced was peripheral blood. The receptors come from a man between 65 and 85 years old with acute or convalescent COVID-19. Both conserved end residues are part of each CDR3. D genes are given only for firm matches. Size is omitted from some rows. Given values are once, few, many or a class for expanded clones.

CDR3aa: CAWSRGAVNTEAFF
CDR3nt: TGTGCCTGGAGTCGGGGGGCCGTGAACACTGAAGCTTTCTTT
v_gene: TRBV30
abundance: few
j_gene: TRBJ1-1
d_gene: -
len: 14

CDR3aa: CASSLTSGGGEQYF
CDR3nt: TGTGCCAGCAGCTTAACCTCAGGGGGCGGCGAGCAGTACTTC
v_gene: TRBV7-3
abundance: -
j_gene: TRBJ2-7
d_gene: TRBD1
len: 14

CDR3aa: CASSLQISGRGGSQFF
CDR3nt: TGTGCCAGCAGCCTACAAATTAGCGGGCGAGGAGGCTCGCAGTTCTTC
v_gene: TRBV7-6
abundance: -
j_gene: TRBJ2-1
d_gene: TRBD2
len: 16

CDR3aa: CASGSTGYQPQHF
CDR3nt: TGTGCCTCCGGCAGTACGGGATATCAGCCCCAGCATTTT
v_gene: TRBV19
abundance: -
j_gene: TRBJ1-5
d_gene: -
len: 13

CDR3aa: CASSNTNEQFF
CDR3nt: TGTGCCAGCAGTAACACGAATGAGCAGTTCTTC
v_gene: TRBV6-4
abundance: -
j_gene: TRBJ2-1
d_gene: -
len: 11

CDR3aa: CASSSPGQATYEQYF
CDR3nt: TGTGCCAGCAGTTCCCCGGGACAGGCCACCTACGAGCAGTACTTC
v_gene: TRBV27
abundance: -
j_gene: TRBJ2-7
d_gene: TRBD1
len: 15

CDR3aa: CASSDGLAGVTQYF
CDR3nt: TGTGCCAGCAGCGACGGACTAGCGGGAGTCACGCAGTATTTT
v_gene: TRBV7-3
abundance: once
j_gene: TRBJ2-3
d_gene: TRBD2
len: 14

CDR3aa: CASNLYGTGGAGELFF
CDR3nt: TGTGCCAGCAACCTATATGGGACAGGGGGCGCGGGGGAGCTGTTTTTT
v_gene: TRBV28
abundance: -
j_gene: TRBJ2-2
d_gene: TRBD1
len: 16

CDR3aa: CASSGGNYEQYF
CDR3nt: TGTGCCAGCAGCGGGGGCAACTACGAGCAGTACTTC
v_gene: TRBV9
abundance: once
j_gene: TRBJ2-7
d_gene: -
len: 12

CDR3aa: CASSTGHYNSPLHF
CDR3nt: TGTGCCAGCAGTACGGGACACTATAATTCACCCCTCCACTTT
v_gene: TRBV5-5
abundance: -
j_gene: TRBJ1-6
d_gene: -
len: 14

CDR3aa: CAWRIKGANEQFF
CDR3nt: TGTGCCTGGAGGATAAAGGGGGCGAATGAGCAGTTCTTC
v_gene: TRBV30
abundance: -
j_gene: TRBJ2-1
d_gene: TRBD1
len: 13

CDR3aa: CASSIYAGGRTGELFF
CDR3nt: TGTGCCAGTAGTATATATGCAGGGGGCCGAACCGGGGAGCTGTTTTTT
v_gene: TRBV19
abundance: -
j_gene: TRBJ2-2
d_gene: TRBD1
len: 16

CDR3aa: CASRKTSYNEQFF
CDR3nt: TGTGCCAGCAGAAAAACTAGCTACAATGAGCAGTTCTTC
v_gene: TRBV28
abundance: few
j_gene: TRBJ2-1
d_gene: -
len: 13

CDR3aa: CAWSVPTGVSNQPQHF
CDR3nt: TGTGCCTGGAGTGTACCGACAGGGGTTAGTAATCAGCCCCAGCATTTT
v_gene: TRBV30
abundance: -
j_gene: TRBJ1-5
d_gene: TRBD1
len: 16

CDR3aa: CASSENGAYEQYF
CDR3nt: TGTGCCAGCAGTGAAAACGGAGCCTACGAGCAGTACTTC
v_gene: TRBV25-1
abundance: -
j_gene: TRBJ2-7
d_gene: -
len: 13

CDR3aa: CASSLALGEANQPQHF
CDR3nt: TGTGCCAGCAGCTTAGCGCTGGGGGAGGCAAATCAGCCCCAGCATTTT
v_gene: TRBV7-6
abundance: -
j_gene: TRBJ1-5
d_gene: -
len: 16

CDR3aa: CASSGDSLSNQPQHF
CDR3nt: TGTGCCAGCTCCGGGGACAGTTTAAGCAATCAGCCCCAGCATTTT
v_gene: TRBV18
abundance: -
j_gene: TRBJ1-5
d_gene: TRBD1
len: 15